The source of this T cell receptor beta chain is a study of T cell repertoires in cytomegalovirus infection. Study background: A matching HLA type, together with CMV infection, was signaled by public TCR beta signatures.

TCRdb independently ran MiXCR on the reads; one entry per CDR3 protein. The sample lists 500,000 to 600,000 distinct CDR3 sequences, approximately 16% occurring once. In this sample, this clonotype turned up many times. Its antigen remains unknown. General observations from the study: HLA-C-restricted CMV clonotypes gave the most frequent clonotype in two of eight donors. People with CMV and the relevant HLA were identified by cumulative public TCR beta family frequency.

Deletions cut 3 bases from V and 6 bases from J, with 14 bases between. The CDR3 is 14 amino acids. The sample taken for sequencing was CD8+ T cells from PBMCs. This TCR derives from a human donor in good health (CMV status not recorded). Some clones in this sample may be carry-over from other donors' samples. The chain uses TRBV12-3 or TRBV12-4 and TRBJ1-2, with D maybe TRBD1 (5 bases). CDR3 nucleotides: TGTGCCAGCAGTTTCAGGGCCCGGAGGGATGGCTACACCTTC. It translates to CASSFRARRDGYTF.